This TCR beta chain is from a study of a mutant IDH1 vaccine in newly diagnosed glioma. On the study more broadly: Initiation of the vaccine course occurred 4-6 weeks after radiotherapy alone, or alongside temozolomide cycles. Treated patients had a mean age of approximately 40 years and an approximately 62% male, roughly 40% female split. Previous care, which was radiotherapy, temozolomide, or both, most often involved both.

The time point is: week 23, last vaccination. Vaccination used 300 ug of mutant IDH1 20-mer peptide per dose, with topical imiquimod. Diagnosis in the donors showed new WHO grade 3 or 4 astrocytomas that were IDH1-mutant and ATRX-lost. TCRdb's table, derived via immunoSEQ multiplex PCR, lists solely in-frame clones and lacks some. The sample records around 85,000 clones, 85% being singletons. Points on this clone: The antigen is undetermined.

The material was PBMCs, obtained from a glioma patient whose treatment included an IDH1 peptide vaccine. This TCR derives from a man aged 30-40 years with glioma. Some clones in this sample may be carry-over from other donors' samples.

The CDR3 loop is CASSEYGGLDTQYF. The CDR3 DNA follows: TGTGCCAGCAGTGAATATGGGGGACTAGATACGCAGTATTTT. The J gene is TRBJ2-3, the V gene TRBV25-1, with a weak D call TRBD2 (6 bases). Between the trimmed V and J ends, which lost 0 bases and 5 bases, there was a span of 9 bases. This CDR3 comprises 14 residues. The germline gives CDR1 MGHDK, CDR2 SYGVNS.